These 30 T cell receptor beta chains originate from one sample sequenced in a study of OX40 agonist ivuxolimab in advanced cancers. TCRdb's copy holds only in-frame clones and misses some; the assay was immunoSEQ multiplex PCR. The top ten clones hold around an eighth of a sample with about 42,000 clones, approximately 86% of them seen once. The material sequenced was CD4+ or CD8+ T cells sorted from blood, taken in a trial of the OX40 agonist ivuxolimab. All receptors come from an adult with an advanced solid tumor such as melanoma, head and neck, liver or kidney cancer.

V gene TRBV7-9 combines with J gene TRBJ2-1; tentatively, D is TRBD1 (6 bases). The germline gives CDR1 SEHNR, CDR2 FQNEAQ (reference sequence). The germline V and J ends were trimmed by 2 bases and 8 bases, with 7 bases remaining between them. This CDR3 spans 12 amino acids. CDR3 sequence: CASSLPGDEQFF. The CDR3, as DNA: TGTGCCAGCAGCTTACCAGGGGATGAGCAGTTCTTC. Based on the CDR3 plus reference TRBV7-9 and TRBJ2-1, the full variable domain is DTGVSQNPRHKITKRGQNVTFRCDPISEHNRLYWYRQTLGQGPEFLTYFQNEAQLEKSRLLSDRFSAERPKGSFSTLEIQRTEQGDSAMYLCASSLPGDEQFFGPGTRLTVL.

The chain recombines TRBV28 with TRBJ2-3; 8 positions agree with TRBD2. The ends lost 0 bases at V and 0 bases at J; junction bases unmatched: 2. The germline CDR1 and CDR2 sequences are MDHEN and SYDVKM. The CDR3 extends over 16 amino acids. CDR3 in DNA: TGTGCCAGCAGTTTATGGGCTAGCGGGAGCACAGATACGCAGTATTTT. This encodes CASSLWASGSTDTQYF.

J is TRBJ2-3 and V is TRBV2; D possibly corresponds to TRBD1 (6 bases). The CDR3 loop spans 15 amino acids. Germline loops: CDR1 SNHLY, CDR2 FYNNEI. Between the trimmed V and J ends, which lost 8 bases and 4 bases, there was a span of 19 bases. The CDR3 protein is CASEQGSTRPDTQYF. In DNA, the CDR3 is TGTGCCAGCGAGCAGGGGAGCACGCGCCCAGATACGCAGTATTTT.

The chain uses TRBV19 and TRBJ2-7; TRBD1 agrees at 8 bases. Germline V CDR1 and CDR2: LNHDA, SQIVND (reference sequence). This CDR3 contains 14 residues. V shed 5 bases and J 5 bases; nucleotides not matched to a gene: 8. The DNA for the CDR3 is TGTGCCAGTAGTCCCCACAGGGGGGTTCACGAGCAGTACTTC. It translates to CASSPHRGVHEQYF.

The J gene is TRBJ2-7, the V gene TRBV13; D may be TRBD1 (6 bases). The germline V and J ends were trimmed by 5 bases and 2 bases, with 16 bases remaining between them. Germline CDR1 reads PRHDT; CDR2 reads FYEKMQ (reference sequence). The CDR3 is 15 residues long. The CDR3 DNA follows: TGTGCCAGCAGCCCGCGTGGGCAGGGGCCCTACGAGCAGTACTTC. Translating gives CASSPRGQGPYEQYF.

Concerning this clone itself: An end of the junction differs from the germline gene, which may be a read error. The gene calls are TRBV7-8 and TRBJ2-3; 7 nucleotides line up with TRBD2. CDR1 SGHVS and CDR2 FQNEAQ come from the germline V gene. The CDR3 has 12 amino acids. The CDR3: CASSLAENTQYF. The CDR3 DNA reads as TGTGCCAGCAGCCTAGCGGAAAATACGCAGTATTTT.

This chain uses TRBV7-2 with TRBJ2-7; TRBD2 matches at 11 bases. The CDR3 runs to 14 residues. Germline V gene lookup returns CDR1 SGHTA and CDR2 FQGNSA. The junction had 9 bases not matched to a gene; V was cut back by 3 bases and J by 11 bases. CDR3 nucleotides: TGTGCCAGCAGCTTTTCCGGACTAGCGGGCGATGAGTACTTC. Its translation is CASSFSGLAGDEYF.

By its share, this clone is medium-sized. This sequence joins TRBV5-5 and TRBJ1-4; 10 positions agree with TRBD1. CDR3 length: 17 residues. The V and J ends lost 3 bases and 0 bases, in that order; junction bases with no gene match: 5. The germline gives CDR1 SGHKS, CDR2 YYEKEE (reference sequence). CDR3 protein: CASSSDRGASTNEKLFF. CDR3 nucleotides: TGTGCCAGCAGCTCGGACAGGGGGGCCTCAACTAATGAAAAACTGTTTTTT.

The V gene is TRBV28, the J gene TRBJ2-3; D remains unclear. Trimming took 2 bases from V and 2 from J, leaving 8 bases between them. From germline, CDR1 is MDHEN and CDR2 SYDVKM. The CDR3 consists of 14 residues. The CDR3 is CASSLRPVTDTQYF. Here the CDR3 DNA reads TGTGCCAGCAGTTTAAGACCAGTCACAGATACGCAGTATTTT.

The chain couples TRBV27 to TRBJ2-7, with unresolved D. The CDR3 has 11 amino acids. Trimming took off 5 bases at V and 2 bases at J, with 4 bases between the two ends. The germline CDR1 and CDR2 sequences are MNHEY and SMNVEV (reference sequence). CDR3 sequence reads: CASSTPYEQYF. CDR3 in DNA: TGTGCCAGCAGTACTCCCTACGAGCAGTACTTC.

This chain joins TRBV13 and TRBJ1-1, with D uncertain. The length of the CDR3 is 12 residues. Germline loops: CDR1 PRHDT, CDR2 FYEKMQ (reference sequence). Deletions cut 0 bases from V and 4 bases from J, with 3 bases between. CDR3 sequence: CASSLGSTEAFF. CDR3 DNA sequence: TGTGCCAGCAGCTTAGGCTCCACTGAAGCTTTCTTT.

This clone was seen once. The chain's CDR3 is CASSQGRGYTF. The CDR3 DNA reads as TGCGCCAGCAGCCAAGGTCGGGGCTACACCTTC. J is TRBJ1-2 and V is TRBV4-1; D is ambiguous. From germline, CDR1 is MGHRA and CDR2 YSYEKL. The CDR3 loop spans 11 amino acids. Trimming removed 1 base at V and 8 bases at J, with 5 bases between.

This clone was found a few times. CDR3 loop: CASSLGNEQYF. CDR3 nucleotides: TGTGCCAGCAGTTTAGGCAACGAGCAGTACTTC. The chain uses TRBV28 and TRBJ2-7; D gene ambiguous. Germline CDR1 and CDR2: MDHEN and SYDVKM. The CDR3 sequence is 11 residues long. The V end was cut by 2 bases, the J end by 5 bases, with 4 bases between. Based on the CDR3 plus reference TRBV28 and TRBJ2-7, the full variable domain is DVKVTQSSRYLVKRTGEKVFLECVQDMDHENMFWYRQDPGLGLRLIYFSYDVKMKEKGDIPEGYSVSREKKERFSLILESASTNQTSMYLCASSLGNEQYFGPGTRLTVT.

DNA of the CDR3: TGTGCCAGCAGCTCTCCGGTCCCCGGGGAGCTGTTTTTT. Its translation: CASSSPVPGELFF. The V and J genes are TRBV11-3 and TRBJ2-2; D is uncertain. CDR1 and CDR2 from the germline V gene are SGHNT and YENEEA. The CDR3 length is 13 residues. The V gene lost 4 bases and the J gene lost 6 bases, with 9 bases spanning the gap.

The chain recombines TRBV10-3 with TRBJ2-4, with a weak D call TRBD1 (6 bases). Trimming took 0 bases from V and 0 from J, leaving 12 bases between them. The CDR3 runs 17 residues. CDR1 and CDR2 (germline): ENHRY, SYGVKD. CDR3 region: CAISESDSPLAKNIQYF. CDR3 in DNA: TGTGCCATCAGTGAGTCGGACAGTCCCCTAGCCAAAAACATTCAGTACTTC.

The chain carries TRBV7-7 and TRBJ2-3, with D perhaps TRBD2 (6 bases). CDR1 is SSHAT, CDR2 FNYEAQ, per germline (reference sequence). The CDR3 has 15 amino acids. Deletions cut 2 bases from V and 2 bases from J, with 11 bases between. CDR3 region: CASSLSAGTTDTQYF. CDR3 nucleotides: TGTGCCAGCAGCTTATCGGCGGGGACCACAGATACGCAGTATTTT.

In DNA, the CDR3 is TGTGCCAGCAGGACATCACCAATGGCCGGAGGGAATGAGCAGTTCTTC. Its protein is CASRTSPMAGGNEQFF. The V gene is TRBV27, the J gene TRBJ2-1; D perhaps matches TRBD2 (6 bases). V was pared by 6 bases and J by 7 bases, with 22 bases between. Germline V lookup: CDR1 MNHEY, CDR2 SMNVEV (reference sequence). The CDR3 is 16 residues long.

This chain uses TRBV30 with TRBJ1-1, with unresolved D. This CDR3 is 10 amino acids long. Germline CDR1 and CDR2: GTSNPN and SVGIG (reference sequence). The V end was cut by 5 bases, the J end by 6 bases, with 7 bases between. CDR3 loop: CAWGDAEAFF. As DNA, the CDR3 is TGTGCCTGGGGTGACGCTGAAGCTTTCTTT.

This chain joins TRBV15 and TRBJ1-5, with a weak D call TRBD1 (6 bases). Germline CDR1 is LNHNV and CDR2 is YYDKDF (reference sequence). The CDR3 is 14 residues long. Trimming removed 3 bases from V and 5 bases from J, with 11 bases in between. In nucleotides, the CDR3 is TGTGCCACCAGCAGGAATGAGGGGGATCAGCCCCAGCATTTT. Translating gives CATSRNEGDQPQHF.

The chain is built from TRBV30 and TRBJ1-1; D is ambiguous. This CDR3 contains 13 residues. V was cut by 0 bases and J by 2 bases, with 7 bases left in between. Germline assignment: CDR1 GTSNPN and CDR2 SVGIG (reference sequence). The CDR3 DNA follows: TGTGCCTGGAGTGTACGAGGCAACACTGAAGCTTTCTTT. Translated: CAWSVRGNTEAFF.

This clone appeared a single time. The V gene is TRBV6-1, the J gene TRBJ2-7, with 7 positions matching TRBD2. This CDR3 region has 11 residues. Germline values: CDR1 MNHNS, CDR2 SASEGT. The junction had 0 bases not matched to a gene; V was cut back by 5 bases and J by 5 bases. The CDR3: CASSRGDEQYF. CDR3 nucleotide sequence: TGTGCCAGCAGTCGGGGGGACGAGCAGTACTTC.

V is TRBV4-1 and J is TRBJ1-1; D is ambiguous. This CDR3 is 15 amino acids long. From germline, CDR1 is MGHRA and CDR2 YSYEKL. The V end lost 1 base, the J end lost 0 bases, and 9 bases lay between the germline ends. CDR3 sequence reads: CASSQVRVMNTEAFF. The CDR3, as DNA: TGCGCCAGCAGCCAAGTTAGGGTCATGAACACTGAAGCTTTCTTT.

This chain joins TRBV6-1 and TRBJ2-2, with 11 positions matching TRBD1. This CDR3 is built from 15 residues. Germline values: CDR1 MNHNS, CDR2 SASEGT. The V gene end was trimmed by 8 bases and the J gene end by 4 bases; junction bases not matched to a gene: 6. CDR3 sequence (DNA): TGTGCCAGCGGGGGACAGGGGGTGGGCACCGGGGAGCTGTTTTTT. Its protein is CASGGQGVGTGELFF.

The V call is TRBV5-4, the J call TRBJ1-2; D is possibly TRBD1 (5 bases). Germline V gene sequence: CDR1 SGHNT, CDR2 YYREEE (reference sequence). The CDR3 length is 17 residues. V lost 4 bases and J 3 bases, leaving 22 bases between the germline ends. Here the CDR3 reads CASSHGAVGSDHYGYTF. The CDR3 DNA reads TGTGCCAGCAGCCACGGGGCCGTAGGCAGTGATCACTATGGCTACACCTTC. Looking up the rest from reference TRBV5-4 and TRBJ1-2 gives the full variable domain: ETGVTQSPTHLIKTRGQQVTLRCSSQSGHNTVSWYQQALGQGPQFIFQYYREEENGRGNFPPRFSGLQFPNYSSELNVNALELDDSALYLCASSHGAVGSDHYGYTFGSGTRLTVV.

This clone showed up just once. The chain employs TRBV5-4 and TRBJ2-3; D gene unclear. Trimming cost V 3 bases and J 6 bases, with 5 bases left between them. CDR3 length equals 11 residues. Germline V CDR1 and CDR2: SGHNT, YYREEE (reference sequence). The CDR3 reads CASSSLDTQYF. CDR3 in DNA: TGTGCCAGCAGCTCCCTCGATACGCAGTATTTT.

The chain recombines TRBV11-2 with TRBJ2-7; the D gene is possibly TRBD2 (6 bases). Germline V gene lookup returns CDR1 SGHAT and CDR2 FQNNGV. The CDR3 loop spans 13 amino acids. Between the trimmed V and J ends, which lost 6 bases and 3 bases, there was a span of 12 bases. CDR3 amino acids: CASSLVRGYEQYF. The DNA for the CDR3 is TGTGCCAGCAGTCTAGTGCGGGGCTACGAGCAGTACTTC.

The count of this clone is one. The chain combines TRBV10-2 with TRBJ2-7, with 7 positions matching TRBD1. The CDR3 has 13 amino acids. The junction had 3 bases not matched to a gene; V was cut back by 1 base and J by 6 bases. Germline V CDR1 and CDR2: WSHSY, SAAADI. The CDR3 here is CASSEFDRVEQYF. Here the CDR3 DNA reads TGCGCCAGCAGTGAGTTTGACAGGGTCGAGCAGTACTTC.

This clone was seen only once. V gene TRBV19 combines with J gene TRBJ1-1; D unclear. The germline V and J ends were trimmed by 8 bases and 0 bases, with 7 bases remaining between them. CDR1 is LNHDA and CDR2 is SQIVND in the germline V gene (reference sequence). The CDR3 has 12 amino acids. The CDR3 is CASRELNTEAFF. DNA for the CDR3: TGTGCCAGTCGCGAGCTGAACACTGAAGCTTTCTTT.

The chain joins TRBV6-4 to TRBJ2-1; 15 bases are shared with TRBD2. Germline V CDR1 and CDR2: MRHNA, SNTAGT. The CDR3 runs 17 residues. The V segment lost 1 base and the J segment 8 bases; nucleotides outside the gene matches: 6. The CDR3 nucleotides read TGTGCCAGCAGTGACTATCGTGGGACTAGCGGGGGGCATGAGCAGTTCTTC. Its translation is CASSDYRGTSGGHEQFF.

V gene TRBV13 combines with J gene TRBJ1-1, with TRBD1 as a possible D gene (5 bases). This CDR3 is 13 amino acids long. CDR1 and CDR2 from the germline V gene are PRHDT and FYEKMQ (reference sequence). V lost 6 bases and J 4 bases, leaving 12 bases between the germline ends. The CDR3 bases are TGTGCCAGCAGTCAGGGAAGGACCACTGAAGCTTTCTTT. As protein: CASSQGRTTEAFF.